This T cell receptor beta chain originates from a study of T cell responses to AZD1222 COVID-19 vaccine. General study findings and limits: Unmutated variant regions are reportedly targeted by nearly half of spike-specific TCRs. Clonal diversity was possibly underestimated; the donors were predominantly white British and more often female.

The CDR3 covers 13 residues. The germline V gene encodes CDR1 ENHRY and CDR2 SYGVKD. Of note for this clone: Its antigen is currently unknown.

Generated by immunoSEQ multiplex PCR, the TCRdb table keeps only in-frame clones and is missing some. The sample yields over 150,000 clones, about 92% seen once. V is TRBV10-3 and J is TRBJ1-1; 7 bases line up with TRBD1. The sequence was obtained from an adult in good health. The sequences come from peripheral blood, collected on day 0 of AZD1222 vaccination. CDR3 sequence: CSTGGTGVTEAFF. Written as DNA, the CDR3 is TGTTCAACGGGGGGAACAGGGGTCACTGAAGCTTTCTTT.